The next 19 T cell receptor beta chains were all read from a single sample in a study of cytomegalovirus exposure and HLA in healthy donors. Researchers ran the PCR with 60 Vbeta and 13 Jbeta primers. The method was immunoSEQ multiplex PCR; TCRdb's version includes in-frame clones alone and lacks a portion of them. The repertoire has over 130,000 clones, about 80% of them found once; the top ten carry approximately 2%. The sequencing sample was made of PBMCs. The receptors come from a man aged 35 to 55 in good health and CMV-seronegative.

The chain links TRBV4-1 to TRBJ2-7; 10 bases agree with TRBD2. The V and J ends lost 2 bases and 7 bases, in that order; junction bases with no gene match: 8. From germline, CDR1 is MGHRA and CDR2 YSYEKL. The CDR3 has 15 residues. The CDR3 sequence: CASSQLQLAGQEQYF. The CDR3 bases are TGCGCCAGCAGCCAACTGCAACTAGCGGGGCAAGAGCAGTACTTC.

J is TRBJ1-3 and V is TRBV5-1; no clear D gene. Germline CDR1 and CDR2: SGHRS and YFSETQ. This CDR3 has 15 residues. V was trimmed by 0 bases and J by 0 bases, leaving 7 bases between them. CDR3 protein: CASSLGQISGNTIYF. CDR3 DNA: TGCGCCAGCAGCTTGGGCCAGATCTCTGGAAACACCATATATTTT.

This rearrangement joins TRBV4-3 to TRBJ1-6; D not certain. The CDR3 runs 15 residues. Germline V CDR1 and CDR2: LGHNA, YSLEER. V gave up 1 base and J gave up 6 bases, with 10 bases separating them. DNA for the CDR3: TGCGCCAGCAGCCAAGGGTATGGGCTTAATTCACCCCTCCACTTT. Translation gives CASSQGYGLNSPLHF.

The chain couples TRBV2 to TRBJ2-7; the D gene is possibly TRBD2 (5 bases). Trimming removed 6 bases at V and 0 bases at J, with 18 bases between. The CDR3 is made up of 16 amino acids. The germline gives CDR1 SNHLY, CDR2 FYNNEI. DNA of the CDR3: TGTGCCAGCAGGGGGTTCTTGGGTGGGAGCTCCTACGAGCAGTACTTC. It specifies CASRGFLGGSSYEQYF. The full variable domain, rest sourced from reference TRBV2 and TRBJ2-7, is EPEVTQTPSHQVTQMGQEVILRCVPISNHLYFYWYRQILGQKVEFLVSFYNNEISEKSEIFDDQFSVERPDGSNFTLKIRSTKLEDSAMYFCASRGFLGGSSYEQYFGPGTRLTVT.

The chain recombines TRBV27 with TRBJ1-4; TRBD1 is a possible D gene (6 bases). This CDR3 is 14 amino acids long. The V and J ends lost 6 bases and 2 bases respectively, with 10 bases between them. The V gene's germline CDR1 is MNHEY and CDR2 SMNVEV (reference sequence). The CDR3 nucleotides are TGTGCCAGCAGGACAGGAGTCACTAATGAAAAACTGTTTTTT. This gives the protein CASRTGVTNEKLFF. Filled out from reference TRBV27 and TRBJ1-4, the complete variable domain reads EAQVTQNPRYLITVTGKKLTVTCSQNMNHEYMSWYRQDPGLGLRQIYYSMNVEVTDKGDVPEGYKVSRKEKRNFPLILESPSPNQTSLYFCASRTGVTNEKLFFGSGTQLSVL.

This sequence joins TRBV28 and TRBJ2-1; 7 bases match TRBD2. Per germline, CDR1 MDHEN and CDR2 SYDVKM. Unmatched junction bases numbered 13, after V lost 3 bases and J lost 5 bases. This CDR3 is built from 17 residues. For the CDR3, the DNA is TGTGCCAGCAGTTTTCCATCGGGGGGAGAGCGAGACAATGAGCAGTTCTTC. The encoded protein is CASSFPSGGERDNEQFF.

V gene TRBV2 combines with J gene TRBJ2-7; 12 bases line up with TRBD2. Germline CDR1 reads SNHLY; CDR2 reads FYNNEI. The CDR3 is made up of 14 amino acids. V was pared by 4 bases and J by 4 bases, with 2 bases of the junction left unmatched. The DNA for the CDR3 is TGTGCCAGCAGTGGGACTAGCGGGATTTACGAGCAGTACTTC. Its protein product is CASSGTSGIYEQYF.

The chain is built from TRBV6-1 and TRBJ2-1; perhaps TRBD2 as D (7 bases). From germline, CDR1 is MNHNS and CDR2 SASEGT. Trimming shortened V by 6 bases and J by 5 bases, and 17 bases separated the two germline ends. There are 15 residues in the CDR3. CDR3 coding DNA: TGTGCCAGCAGACAAAGACGGGGGGCAGACAATGAGCAGTTCTTC. Protein: CASRQRRGADNEQFF.

The chain carries TRBV21-1 and TRBJ1-1; TRBD1 is the table's D call, not checked against the DNA. TRBV21-1 is flagged as a pseudogene. This CDR3 has 21 amino acids. CDR3 DNA: TGTGCCAGCAGCAAAGAGGGGGTTCGGCAGGGGGTGGGGACCCTGAACACTGAAGCTTTCTTT. It translates to CASSKEGVRQGVGTLNTEAFF.

This rearrangement joins TRBV5-1 to TRBJ2-3; 10 bases fit TRBD2. The V gene end was trimmed by 2 bases and the J gene end by 1 base; junction bases not matched to a gene: 4. Germline V gene data show CDR1 as SGHRS and CDR2 as YFSETQ. This CDR3 is built from 16 residues. CDR3 nucleotide sequence: TGCGCCAGCAGCTTAACCGGGACTAGCGGCACAGATACGCAGTATTTT. This sequence encodes CASSLTGTSGTDTQYF. Complete variable domain (other parts from reference TRBV5-1 and TRBJ2-3): KAGVTQTPRYLIKTRGQQVTLSCSPISGHRSVSWYQQTPGQGLQFLFEYFSETQRNKGNFPGRFSGRQFSNSRSEMNVSTLELGDSALYLCASSLTGTSGTDTQYFGPGTRLTVL.

This chain connects TRBV11-2 to TRBJ2-7; unclear D gene. The V gene lost 5 bases and the J gene lost 2 bases, with 4 bases spanning the gap. There are 11 residues in the CDR3. The germline V gene encodes CDR1 SGHAT and CDR2 FQNNGV. The CDR3 sequence is CASSPAYEQYF. CDR3 coding DNA: TGTGCCAGCAGCCCTGCCTACGAGCAGTACTTC.

The chain recombines TRBV19 with TRBJ2-1; 7 positions match TRBD2. Trimming took 3 bases from V and 6 from J; bases not matched to a gene: 5. Per the germline V gene, CDR1 is LNHDA and CDR2 is SQIVND (reference sequence). The CDR3 spans 14 residues. The CDR3 spells CASSMRGGTNEQFF. The CDR3, as DNA: TGTGCCAGTAGTATGCGGGGAGGGACCAATGAGCAGTTCTTC.

DNA of the CDR3: TGTGCCAGCAGTCCTCCATTCACTTTACATGAGCAGTTCTTC. It translates to CASSPPFTLHEQFF. The chain recombines TRBV25-1 with TRBJ2-1; D unresolved. Germline loops: CDR1 MGHDK, CDR2 SYGVNS. The CDR3 sequence is 14 residues long. Trimming took off 5 bases at V and 8 bases at J, with 16 bases between the two ends.

V and J are TRBV5-5 and TRBJ2-5; 13 nucleotides match TRBD2. V lost 3 bases, J lost 5 bases, and 7 bases stayed unmatched. This CDR3 comprises 16 residues. Germline values: CDR1 SGHKS, CDR2 YYEKEE (reference sequence). The CDR3 loop reads CASSSGLAGTGETQYF. As DNA, the CDR3 is TGTGCCAGCAGCTCGGGACTAGCGGGAACCGGGGAGACCCAGTACTTC.

Worth noting for this clone: Compared with germline, one end of the junction differs, possibly owing to a read error. The rearrangement uses TRBV7-9 and TRBJ2-7; 8 bases fit TRBD2. The length of the CDR3 is 17 residues. The germline CDR1 and CDR2 sequences are SEHNR and FQNEAQ (reference sequence). CDR3 sequence: CSSSFINGGGRSDEQYF. In DNA form, the CDR3 reads TGTTCCAGCAGCTTTATCAATGGGGGCGGGAGGAGCGACGAGCAGTACTTC.

This chain links TRBV28 with TRBJ2-7; D is ambiguous. Between the trimmed V and J ends, which lost 2 bases and 0 bases, there was a span of 11 bases. CDR3 length equals 15 residues. Germline CDR1 is MDHEN and CDR2 is SYDVKM. The CDR3 nucleotides are TGTGCCAGCAGTTTACAGGTTACCAGCTCCTACGAGCAGTACTTC. This codes for CASSLQVTSSYEQYF.

The DNA for the CDR3 is TGCGCCAGCAGCTTGTATCTAGCGGACTACCAAGAGACCCAGTACTTC. Encoded protein: CASSLYLADYQETQYF. J is TRBJ2-5 and V is TRBV5-1, with TRBD2 matching over 7 bases. The CDR3 loop spans 16 amino acids. Germline V gene sequence: CDR1 SGHRS, CDR2 YFSETQ. J was trimmed by 0 bases and V by 1 base; bases with no gene match: 6.

V is TRBV13 and J is TRBJ1-3; TRBD1 matches at 8 bases. V gave up 5 bases and J gave up 2 bases; unmatched junction bases: 8. The germline V gene encodes CDR1 PRHDT and CDR2 FYEKMQ (reference sequence). The CDR3 is 16 amino acids. CDR3 region: CASSAIPGGAGNTIYF. In DNA form, the CDR3 reads TGTGCCAGCAGCGCCATTCCAGGGGGCGCTGGAAACACCATATATTTT.

The DNA for the CDR3 is TGTGCCAAAACCTTGAGGACCGGGGAGCTGTTTTTT. This gives the protein CAKTLRTGELFF. The V gene is TRBV2, the J gene TRBJ2-2; D uncertain. Germline assignment: CDR1 SNHLY and CDR2 FYNNEI. V was shortened by 10 bases and J by 5 bases, with 11 bases between the two germline ends. CDR3 length: 12 residues.